What follows are 19 T cell receptor beta chains derived from one specimen sequenced in a study of vaccination effects on CD4 cells after COVID-19. Assay: immunoSEQ multiplex PCR; the TCRdb copy retains only in-frame clones and omits some. The sample shows more than 60,000 clones, around 70% of them seen only once. No antigens are known for them. Prior to sequencing, the ViraFEST assay stimulated PBMC with viral peptide pools, which expanded the antigen-specific CD4+ T cells. CD4+ T cells were isolated after around 9 days of culture. Participants completed two doses of the BNT162b2 or mRNA-1273 vaccine. The sample here was CD4+ T cells from PBMCs cultured with HCoV-229E spike peptides, taken after COVID-19 vaccination. The source is a human donor who received a COVID-19 vaccine.

The gene calls are TRBV29-1 and TRBJ2-6; D ambiguous. In germline, CDR1 is SQVTM, CDR2 ANQGSEA. V was pared by 6 bases and J by 0 bases, with 6 bases between. The CDR3 sequence is 13 residues long. Written as DNA, the CDR3 is TGCAGCGTCCATAGCTCTGGGGCCAACGTCCTGACTTTC. This gives the protein CSVHSSGANVLTF.

The rearrangement links TRBV18 to TRBJ2-7, with 9 bases aligning to TRBD1. The germline V gene encodes CDR1 KGHSH and CDR2 LQKENI. The CDR3 has 13 residues. After removal of 10 bases from V and 3 bases from J, the junction contained 7 bases not matched to a gene. The CDR3 sequence is CATAEDRGYEQYV. The CDR3 DNA reads as TGTGCCACCGCGGAGGACAGGGGCTACGAGCAGTACGTC.

A single count supports this clone. The chain combines TRBV28 with TRBJ1-2, with D possibly TRBD1 on 5 matching bases. The germline V and J ends were trimmed by 6 bases and 4 bases, with 12 bases remaining between them. This CDR3 has 13 amino acids. From germline, CDR1 is MDHEN and CDR2 SYDVKM. CDR3: CASRQQVFYGYTF. The CDR3 DNA reads TGTGCCAGCAGACAACAGGTTTTCTATGGCTACACCTTC.

In nucleotides, the CDR3 is TGTGCCAGCAGTAAGACAGGCCCCGGGGAGACCCAGTACTTC. Translated: CASSKTGPGETQYF. The V gene is TRBV6-5, the J gene TRBJ2-5; tentatively, D is TRBD1 (6 bases). From germline, CDR1 is MNHEY and CDR2 SVGAGI. The CDR3 runs 14 residues. V was cut by 5 bases and J by 5 bases, with 15 bases left in between.

The V gene is TRBV18, the J gene TRBJ2-7, with 8 bases matching TRBD1. Germline-derived CDR1 and CDR2 are KGHSH and LQKENI. With V trimmed by 6 bases and J by 5 bases, 9 bases remained unmatched. CDR3 length: 14 residues. The CDR3 DNA reads as TGTGCCAGCTCGTTTGGACAGGGTGCGGACGAGCAGTACGTC. Translation gives CASSFGQGADEQYV.

The J gene is TRBJ1-1, the V gene TRBV5-1; D ambiguous. The CDR3 runs 14 residues. V was cut by 1 base and J by 0 bases, with 7 bases left in between. Germline lookup yields CDR1 SGHRS and CDR2 YFSETQ. The CDR3 DNA is TGCGCCAGCAGCTTGACACTGATGAACACTGAAGCTTTCTTT. This translates into CASSLTLMNTEAFF. Full variable domain (outside the CDR3, taken from reference TRBV5-1 and TRBJ1-1): KAGVTQTPRYLIKTRGQQVTLSCSPISGHRSVSWYQQTPGQGLQFLFEYFSETQRNKGNFPGRFSGRQFSNSRSEMNVSTLELGDSALYLCASSLTLMNTEAFFGQGTRLTVV.

V gene TRBV18 combines with J gene TRBJ2-1; possibly TRBD2 for D (5 bases). The germline V and J ends were trimmed by 5 bases and 0 bases, with 14 bases remaining between them. The CDR3 covers 16 residues. Germline-derived CDR1 and CDR2 are KGHSH and LQKENI. Here the CDR3 reads CASSTRRISSYNEQFF. The CDR3 DNA reads as TGTGCCAGCTCAACTAGGCGGATCTCCTCCTACAATGAGCAGTTCTTC.

The V call is TRBV19, the J call TRBJ1-6; D gene ambiguous. Trimming took off 5 bases at V and 6 bases at J, with 17 bases between the two ends. Germline CDR1 LNHDA, CDR2 SQIVND (reference sequence). CDR3 length: 16 amino acids. As DNA, the CDR3 is TGTGCCAGTAGTCCGCCGTTCGGTTTCGGTAATTCACCCCTCCACTTT. As protein: CASSPPFGFGNSPLHF. The whole variable domain, remainder taken from reference TRBV19 and TRBJ1-6, is DGGITQSPKYLFRKEGQNVTLSCEQNLNHDAMYWYRQDPGQGLRLIYYSQIVNDFQKGDIAEGYSVSREKKESFPLTVTSAQKNPTAFYLCASSPPFGFGNSPLHFGNGTRLTVT.

This sequence joins TRBV15 and TRBJ1-1; D possibly corresponds to TRBD1 (6 bases). The CDR3 has 13 amino acids. The V end was cut by 4 bases, the J end by 1 base, with 7 bases between. From germline, CDR1 is LNHNV and CDR2 YYDKDF (reference sequence). For the CDR3, the DNA is TGTGCCACCAGCACCAGGGGGAACACTGAAGCTTTCTTT. Its protein is CATSTRGNTEAFF.

This clone appeared a few times. This chain links TRBV19 with TRBJ1-1; 8 nucleotides line up with TRBD1. Germline CDR1 LNHDA, CDR2 SQIVND (reference sequence). This CDR3 comprises 11 residues. After removal of 6 bases from V and 8 bases from J, the junction contained 2 bases not matched to a gene. CDR3 DNA sequence: TGTGCCAGTAGGGGGACAGGAGAAGCTTTCTTT. It specifies CASRGTGEAFF.

V is TRBV7-8 and J is TRBJ1-1; weak D call: TRBD1 (5 bases). Germline V gene sequence: CDR1 SGHVS, CDR2 FQNEAQ. The CDR3 consists of 14 residues. V gave up 4 bases and J gave up 6 bases, with 15 bases separating them. CDR3 sequence: CASSSDTIDAEAFF. The CDR3 DNA follows: TGTGCCAGCAGCTCGGACACGATCGACGCTGAAGCTTTCTTT.

The chain is built from TRBV27 and TRBJ1-3; D gene ambiguous. The germline V gene encodes CDR1 MNHEY and CDR2 SMNVEV (reference sequence). Trimming took 0 bases from V and 10 from J, leaving 13 bases between them. The CDR3 runs 14 residues. CDR3 loop: CASSLSRPSGTIYF. The CDR3 DNA sequence: TGTGCCAGCAGTTTATCGCGCCCCAGTGGGACCATATATTTT.

The chain has TRBV7-2 and TRBJ2-3; 12 positions agree with TRBD1. The CDR3 has 17 residues. After removal of 4 bases from V and 3 bases from J, the junction contained 8 bases not matched to a gene. Germline V gene sequence: CDR1 SGHTA, CDR2 FQGNSA. The CDR3 loop reads CASSSGTGGGETDTQYF. The CDR3 coding sequence is TGTGCCAGCAGCTCCGGGACAGGGGGCGGTGAGACAGATACGCAGTATTTT. The variable domain in full, with the rest retrieved from reference TRBV7-2 and TRBJ2-3, is GAGVSQSPSNKVTEKGKDVELRCDPISGHTALYWYRQSLGQGLEFLIYFQGNSAPDKSGLPSDRFSAERTGGSVSTLTIQRTQQEDSAVYLCASSSGTGGGETDTQYFGPGTRLTVL.

The sample holds a few counts of this clone. Here the CDR3 reads CASSRVRNTEAFF. CDR3 nucleotides: TGTGCCAGCTCTAGAGTTCGGAACACTGAAGCTTTCTTT. The gene calls are TRBV7-6 and TRBJ1-1; D ambiguous. The V gene's germline CDR1 is SGHVS and CDR2 FNYEAQ. CDR3 size: 13 residues. Trimming left V 8 bases short and J 1 base short, with 11 bases between.

The V gene is TRBV6-6, the J gene TRBJ1-2; D gene ambiguous. Germline V lookup: CDR1 MNHNY, CDR2 SVGAGI (reference sequence). This CDR3 spans 13 amino acids. V lost 10 bases to trimming and J lost 4 bases, with 16 bases between them. The CDR3 sequence: CATGNGQFYGYTF. CDR3 nucleotide sequence: TGTGCCACCGGAAACGGGCAGTTCTATGGCTACACCTTC.

The rearrangement joins TRBV9 to TRBJ1-2; D is possibly TRBD1 (5 bases). The CDR3 consists of 13 residues. Looked up from germline, CDR1 is SGDLS and CDR2 is YYNGEE. The V gene lost 4 bases and the J gene lost 8 bases, with 15 bases spanning the gap. The CDR3, as DNA: TGTGCCAGCAGCTTCGGGGGGGGAGGAGGCTACACCTTC. The encoded protein is CASSFGGGGGYTF.

This clone was observed a few times. This chain joins TRBV3-1 (or the pseudogene TRBV3-2) and TRBJ2-2; 9 nucleotides line up with TRBD2. In germline, CDR1 is LGHDT, CDR2 YNNKEL (reference sequence). Germline trimming cut 2 bases from V and 4 bases from J; bases unmatched to any gene: 5. The CDR3 loop spans 16 amino acids. Here the CDR3 reads CASSQRGGGSTGELFF. In DNA, the CDR3 is TGTGCCAGCAGCCAACGCGGGGGGGGGAGCACCGGGGAGCTGTTTTTT.

This clone was detected a few times. The chain carries TRBV4-1 and TRBJ2-3, with D perhaps assigned TRBD1 or TRBD2 (5 bases each). V dropped 0 bases and J dropped 0 bases, with 10 bases sitting between them. The CDR3 covers 16 residues. Germline V CDR1 and CDR2: MGHRA, YSYEKL. This CDR3 is CASSQELGRSTDTQYF. CDR3 nucleotides: TGCGCCAGCAGCCAAGAGCTGGGACGGAGCACAGATACGCAGTATTTT.

This chain links TRBV5-4 with TRBJ2-1; 8 nucleotides align to TRBD2. J lost 1 base, V lost 4 bases, and 10 bases had no gene match. Germline CDR1 and CDR2: SGHNT and YYREEE (reference sequence). The CDR3 extends over 17 amino acids. The CDR3 region has the DNA TGTGCCAGCAGCCTCGGTAGCGGGACCAATTCCTACAATGAGCAGTTCTTC. It specifies CASSLGSGTNSYNEQFF.